The sample holds many counts of the clone carrying this TCR beta chain. TCRdb passed the 5' RACE reads through MiXCR, listing each CDR3 protein once. The table shows 340,000 or so distinct CDR3 sequences, with 9.5% to 15% occurring only once. This sample was taken from a study of T cells after yellow fever vaccination. This CDR3 spans 13 amino acids. Germline trimming cut 6 bases from V and 7 bases from J; bases unmatched to any gene: 7. Germline V CDR1 and CDR2: MNHEY, SVGAGI. V usage is TRBV6-5 and J usage is TRBJ1-1; 8 positions agree with TRBD1. This sequence originates from a young man who received the YFV17D yellow fever vaccine. The specimen was CD4+ T cells sorted from PBMCs, collected 15 days after the yellow fever booster vaccination. The CDR3 sequence: CASSYNRGNEAFF. The CDR3 DNA is TGTGCCAGCAGCTACAACAGGGGGAATGAAGCTTTCTTT.